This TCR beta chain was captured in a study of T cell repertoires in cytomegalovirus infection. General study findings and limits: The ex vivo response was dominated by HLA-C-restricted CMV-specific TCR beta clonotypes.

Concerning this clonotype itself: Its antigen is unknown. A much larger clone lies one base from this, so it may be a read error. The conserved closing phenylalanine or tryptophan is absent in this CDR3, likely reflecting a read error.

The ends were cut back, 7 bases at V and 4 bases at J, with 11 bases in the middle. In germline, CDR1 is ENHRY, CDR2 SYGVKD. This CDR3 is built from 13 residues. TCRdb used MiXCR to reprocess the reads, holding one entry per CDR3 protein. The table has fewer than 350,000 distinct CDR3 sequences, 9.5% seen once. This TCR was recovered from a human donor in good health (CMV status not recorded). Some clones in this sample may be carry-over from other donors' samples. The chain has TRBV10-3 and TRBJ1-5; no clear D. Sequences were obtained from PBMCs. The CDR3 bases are TGTGCCATCACGGGCAGCCTAAATCAGCCCCAGCATTAT. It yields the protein CAITGSLNQPQHY.